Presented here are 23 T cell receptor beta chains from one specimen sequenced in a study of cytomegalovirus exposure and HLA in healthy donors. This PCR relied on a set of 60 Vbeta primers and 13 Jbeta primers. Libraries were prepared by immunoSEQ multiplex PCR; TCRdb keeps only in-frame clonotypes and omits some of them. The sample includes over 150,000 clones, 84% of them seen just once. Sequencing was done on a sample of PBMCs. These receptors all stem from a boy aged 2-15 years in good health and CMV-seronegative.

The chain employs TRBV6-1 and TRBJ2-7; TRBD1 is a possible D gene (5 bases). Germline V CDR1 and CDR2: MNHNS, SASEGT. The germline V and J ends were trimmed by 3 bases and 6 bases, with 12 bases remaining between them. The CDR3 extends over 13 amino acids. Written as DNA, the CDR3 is TGTGCCAGCAGTGAGTCATGGGGCGCCGAGCAGTACTTC. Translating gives CASSESWGAEQYF.

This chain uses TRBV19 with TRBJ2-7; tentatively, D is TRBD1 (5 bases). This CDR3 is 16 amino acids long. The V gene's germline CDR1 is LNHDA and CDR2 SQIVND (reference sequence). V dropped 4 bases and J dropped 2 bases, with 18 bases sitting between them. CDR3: CASSKGWGPLTYEQYF. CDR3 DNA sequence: TGTGCCAGTAGTAAGGGCTGGGGCCCACTGACCTACGAGCAGTACTTC.

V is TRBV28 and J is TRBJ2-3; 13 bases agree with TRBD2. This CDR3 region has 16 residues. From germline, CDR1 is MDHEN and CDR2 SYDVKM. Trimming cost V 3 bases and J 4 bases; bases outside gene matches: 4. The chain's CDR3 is CASSFGLAGVADTQYF. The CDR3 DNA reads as TGTGCCAGCAGTTTTGGACTAGCGGGAGTAGCAGATACGCAGTATTTT.

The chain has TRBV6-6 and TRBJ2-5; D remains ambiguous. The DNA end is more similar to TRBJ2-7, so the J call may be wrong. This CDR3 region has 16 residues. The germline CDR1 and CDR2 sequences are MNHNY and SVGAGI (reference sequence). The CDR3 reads CASSYSSARATYEQYF. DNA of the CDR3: TGTGCCAGCAGTTACTCGAGCGCCCGAGCTACCTACGAGCAGTACTTC.

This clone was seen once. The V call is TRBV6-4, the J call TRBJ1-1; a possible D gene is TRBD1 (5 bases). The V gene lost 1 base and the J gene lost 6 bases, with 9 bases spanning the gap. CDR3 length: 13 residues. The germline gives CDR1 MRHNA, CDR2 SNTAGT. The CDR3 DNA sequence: TGTGCCAGCAGTGACTTTCAGGGTTCTGAAGCTTTCTTT. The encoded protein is CASSDFQGSEAFF.

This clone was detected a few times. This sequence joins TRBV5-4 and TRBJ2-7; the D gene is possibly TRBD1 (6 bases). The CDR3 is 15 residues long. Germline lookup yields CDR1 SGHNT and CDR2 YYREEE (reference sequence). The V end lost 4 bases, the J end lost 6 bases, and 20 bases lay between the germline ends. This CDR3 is CASSPSTGGRGEQYF. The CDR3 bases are TGTGCCAGCAGCCCATCGACAGGTGGAAGGGGCGAGCAGTACTTC.

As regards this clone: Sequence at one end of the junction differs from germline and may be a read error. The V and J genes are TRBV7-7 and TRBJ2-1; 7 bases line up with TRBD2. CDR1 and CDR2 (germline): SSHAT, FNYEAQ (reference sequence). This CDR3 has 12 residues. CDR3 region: CASSLSGDEQFF. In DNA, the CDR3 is TGTGCTAGCAGCCTGAGCGGGGATGAGCAGTTCTTC.

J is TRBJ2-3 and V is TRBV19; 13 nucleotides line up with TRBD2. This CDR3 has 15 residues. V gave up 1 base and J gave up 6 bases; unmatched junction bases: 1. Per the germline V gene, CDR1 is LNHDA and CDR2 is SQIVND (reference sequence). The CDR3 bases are TGTGCCAGTAGTATAGGGACTAGCGGGAGTGATACGCAGTATTTT. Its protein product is CASSIGTSGSDTQYF.

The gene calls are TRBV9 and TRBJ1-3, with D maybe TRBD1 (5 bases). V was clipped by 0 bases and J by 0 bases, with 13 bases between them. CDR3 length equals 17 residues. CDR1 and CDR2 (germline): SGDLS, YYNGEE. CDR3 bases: TGTGCCAGCAGCGTAGGTAGTTTGGGGGGCTCTGGAAACACCATATATTTT. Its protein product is CASSVGSLGGSGNTIYF.

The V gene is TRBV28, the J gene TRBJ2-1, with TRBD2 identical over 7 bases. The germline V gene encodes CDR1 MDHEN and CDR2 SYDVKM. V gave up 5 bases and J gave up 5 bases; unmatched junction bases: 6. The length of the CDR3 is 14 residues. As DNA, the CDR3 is TGTGCCAGCAGTCAAACTAGCGAGCACAATGAGCAGTTCTTC. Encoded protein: CASSQTSEHNEQFF.

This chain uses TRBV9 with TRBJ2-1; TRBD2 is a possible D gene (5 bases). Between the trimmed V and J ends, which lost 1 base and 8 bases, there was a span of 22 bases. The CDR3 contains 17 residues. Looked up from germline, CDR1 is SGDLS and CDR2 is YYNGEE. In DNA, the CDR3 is TGTGCCAGCAGCGTAAGAGGGTCTTTAGGGCGGAACGATGAGCAGTTCTTC. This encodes CASSVRGSLGRNDEQFF.

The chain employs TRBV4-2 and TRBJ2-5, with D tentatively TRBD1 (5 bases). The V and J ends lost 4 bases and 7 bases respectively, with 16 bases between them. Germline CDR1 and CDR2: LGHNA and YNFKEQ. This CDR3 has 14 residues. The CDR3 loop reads CASSLREGVGTQYF. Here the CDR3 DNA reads TGTGCCAGCAGCCTAAGGGAAGGGGTGGGGACCCAGTACTTC.

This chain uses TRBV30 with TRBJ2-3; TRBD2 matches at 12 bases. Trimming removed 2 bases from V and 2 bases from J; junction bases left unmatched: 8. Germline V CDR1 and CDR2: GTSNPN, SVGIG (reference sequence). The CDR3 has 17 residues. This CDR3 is CAWSKVRTSGTTDTQYF. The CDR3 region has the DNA TGTGCCTGGAGTAAAGTGAGGACTAGCGGGACCACAGATACGCAGTATTTT.

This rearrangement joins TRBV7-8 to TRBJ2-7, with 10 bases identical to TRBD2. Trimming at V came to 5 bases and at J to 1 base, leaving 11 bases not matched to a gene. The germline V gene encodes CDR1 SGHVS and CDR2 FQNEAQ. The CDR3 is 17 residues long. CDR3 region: CASSPRSASGRSYEQYF. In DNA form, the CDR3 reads TGTGCCAGCAGCCCTAGGTCGGCTAGCGGGAGATCCTACGAGCAGTACTTC.

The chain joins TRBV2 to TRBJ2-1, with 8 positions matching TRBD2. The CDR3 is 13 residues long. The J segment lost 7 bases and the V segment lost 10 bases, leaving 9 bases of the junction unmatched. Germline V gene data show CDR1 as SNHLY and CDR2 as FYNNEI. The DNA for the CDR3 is TGTGCCACCCTAGGACTAGCTGGGAATGAGCAGTTCTTC. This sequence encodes CATLGLAGNEQFF.

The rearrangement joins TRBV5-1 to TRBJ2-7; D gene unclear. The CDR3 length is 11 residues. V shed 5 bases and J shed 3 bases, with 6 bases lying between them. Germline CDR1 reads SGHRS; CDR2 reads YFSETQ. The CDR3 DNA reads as TGCGCCAGCAGAAGGAGCTACGAGCAGTACTTC. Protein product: CASRRSYEQYF.

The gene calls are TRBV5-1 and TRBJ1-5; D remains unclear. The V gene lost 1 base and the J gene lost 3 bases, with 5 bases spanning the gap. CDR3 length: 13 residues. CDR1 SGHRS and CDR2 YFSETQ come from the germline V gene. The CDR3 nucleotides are TGCGCCAGCAGCTTGAGCACCAATCAGCCCCAGCATTTT. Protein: CASSLSTNQPQHF.

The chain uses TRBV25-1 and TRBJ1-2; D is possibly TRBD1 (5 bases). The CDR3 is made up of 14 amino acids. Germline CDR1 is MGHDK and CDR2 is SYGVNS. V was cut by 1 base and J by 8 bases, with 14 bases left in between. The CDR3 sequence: CASSEFGPRGGYTF. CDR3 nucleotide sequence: TGTGCCAGCAGTGAATTCGGCCCTAGGGGCGGCTACACCTTC.

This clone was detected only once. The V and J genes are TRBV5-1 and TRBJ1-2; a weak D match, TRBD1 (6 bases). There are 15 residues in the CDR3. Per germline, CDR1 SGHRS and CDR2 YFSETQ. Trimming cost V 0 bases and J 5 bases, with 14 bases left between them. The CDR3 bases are TGCGCCAGCAGCTTGGCCCGACAGGTCGGATATGGCTACACCTTC. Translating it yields CASSLARQVGYGYTF.

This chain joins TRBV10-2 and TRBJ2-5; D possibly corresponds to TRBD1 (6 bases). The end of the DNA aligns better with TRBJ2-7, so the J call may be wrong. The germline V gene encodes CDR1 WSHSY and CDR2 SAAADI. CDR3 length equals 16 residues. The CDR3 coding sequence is TGCGCCAGCAGTGAACTCGACAGGACAGCTACCTACGAGCAGTACTTC. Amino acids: CASSELDRTATYEQYF.

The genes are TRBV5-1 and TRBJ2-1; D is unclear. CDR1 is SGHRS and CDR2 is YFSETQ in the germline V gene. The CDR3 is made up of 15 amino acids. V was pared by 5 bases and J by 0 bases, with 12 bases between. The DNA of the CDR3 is TGCGCCAGCAGTTTGTCCCCTAGCTCCTACAATGAGCAGTTCTTC. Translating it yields CASSLSPSSYNEQFF.

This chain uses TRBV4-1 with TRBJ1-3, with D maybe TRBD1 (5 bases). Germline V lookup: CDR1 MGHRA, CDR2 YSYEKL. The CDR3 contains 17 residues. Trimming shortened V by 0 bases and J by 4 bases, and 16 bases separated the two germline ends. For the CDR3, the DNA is TGCGCCAGCAGCCAAGATGTGGGCTGGGGCGTAGGAAACACCATATATTTT. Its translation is CASSQDVGWGVGNTIYF.

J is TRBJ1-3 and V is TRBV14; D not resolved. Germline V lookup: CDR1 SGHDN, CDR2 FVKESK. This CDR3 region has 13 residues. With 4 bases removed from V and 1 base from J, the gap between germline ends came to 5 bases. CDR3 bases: TGTGCCAGCAGCCTCATTTCTGGAAACACCATATATTTT. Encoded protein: CASSLISGNTIYF. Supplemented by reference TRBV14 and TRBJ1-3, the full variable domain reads EAGVTQFPSHSVIEKGQTVTLRCDPISGHDNLYWYRRVMGKEIKFLLHFVKESKQDESGMPNNRFLAERTGGTYSTLKVQPAELEDSGVYFCASSLISGNTIYFGEGSWLTVV.